These T cell receptor beta chains were read from a single sample in a study of blood T cell repertoires in COVID-19. Assay: immunoSEQ multiplex PCR; the TCRdb copy retains only in-frame clones and omits some. The table shows around 55,000 clones, with about 87% occurring only once. Specimen: peripheral blood. Receptors originate from a man in his forties or fifties with COVID-19, enrolled during active disease. The CDR3 runs from the conserved cysteine through the conserved F or W. A D gene is named only where the DNA matches it firmly. The size entry is marked missing in some rows and otherwise reads once, few, many or a size class.

16	TRBV29-1	TRBJ2-1	NA	NA	CSVEDQGGRSYNEQFF	TGCAGCGTTGAAGATCAGGGGGGAAGGTCCTACAATGAGCAGTTCTTC
15	TRBV19	TRBJ1-5	NA	TRBD1	CASSSRTGGLQPQHF	TGTGCCAGTAGTTCTAGGACAGGGGGCTTGCAGCCCCAGCATTTT
14	TRBV29-1	TRBJ2-3	once	TRBD2	CSVALAGGTDTQYF	TGCAGCGTTGCTCTAGCGGGGGGAACAGATACGCAGTATTTT
15	TRBV3-1/TRBV3-2	TRBJ2-1	NA	NA	CASSQARGGGSQQFF	TGTGCCAGCAGCCAAGCGCGGGGCGGCGGGTCTCAGCAGTTCTTC
14	TRBV13	TRBJ1-1	NA	TRBD1	CASSLGQGAPTAFF	TGTGCCAGCAGCTTAGGACAGGGGGCCCCGACAGCTTTCTTT
17	TRBV7-9	TRBJ1-6	NA	TRBD1	CASSLARGQGAMSPLHF	TGTGCCAGCAGCTTAGCCCGGGGACAGGGGGCAATGTCACCCCTCCACTTT
16	TRBV7-8	TRBJ1-2	NA	TRBD1	CASSLSETGTVGGYTF	TGTGCCAGCAGCTTATCCGAGACAGGGACCGTTGGGGGCTACACCTTC
15	TRBV28	TRBJ1-2	NA	TRBD1	CASRTVRGPFDGYTF	TGTGCCAGCAGAACGGTTAGGGGGCCGTTCGATGGCTACACCTTC
15	TRBV3-1/TRBV3-2	TRBJ2-1	NA	TRBD2	CASAGGAGGFNEQFF	TGTGCCTCAGCTGGAGGGGCGGGAGGGTTTAATGAGCAGTTCTTC
17	TRBV19	TRBJ2-1	NA	TRBD2	CASSSWASGGAYNEQFF	TGTGCCAGTAGCTCCTGGGCTAGCGGGGGAGCCTACAATGAGCAGTTCTTC
15	TRBV11-2	TRBJ1-1	once	TRBD1	CASSLDRWQGAEAFF	TGTGCCAGCAGCTTAGATCGTTGGCAGGGGGCTGAAGCTTTCTTT
13	TRBV12-3/TRBV12-4	TRBJ1-1	NA	NA	CASSLGRGTEAFF	TGTGCCAGCAGTTTAGGCAGGGGCACTGAAGCTTTCTTT
15	TRBV5-1	TRBJ2-7	NA	TRBD1	CASSLDGTGAYEQYF	TGCGCCAGCAGCCTCGACGGGACAGGAGCCTACGAGCAGTACTTC
16	TRBV28	TRBJ2-5	NA	TRBD2	CASSLTGLAGERTQYF	TGTGCCAGCAGTTTGACGGGACTAGCGGGGGAAAGGACCCAGTACTTC
15	TRBV2	TRBJ1-5	NA	TRBD1	CASSDTRQGAQPQHF	TGTGCCAGCAGTGACACTAGACAGGGGGCTCAGCCCCAGCATTTT
15	TRBV2	TRBJ2-1	NA	NA	CASKETDLGGNEQFF	TGTGCCAGCAAGGAGACTGACCTGGGGGGCAATGAGCAGTTCTTC
16	TRBV5-8	TRBJ2-1	NA	TRBD1	CASSLGDRDAYNEQFF	TGTGCCAGCAGCTTGGGGGACAGGGACGCCTACAATGAGCAGTTCTTC
14	TRBV5-5	TRBJ1-6	NA	NA	CASSLNSGNSPLHF	TGTGCCAGCAGCTTGAACTCAGGGAATTCACCCCTCCACTTT
16	TRBV5-1	TRBJ1-6	NA	NA	CASSLESGGLHSPLHF	TGCGCCAGCAGCTTGGAGAGTGGGGGCCTTCATTCACCCCTCCACTTT
13	TRBV5-1	TRBJ1-5	once	TRBD1	CASSAGQGQPQHF	TGCGCCAGCAGCGCTGGACAGGGGCAGCCCCAGCATTTT
16	TRBV7-9	TRBJ2-5	NA	NA	CASSLDGRAAGGTQYF	TGTGCCAGCAGCTTAGACGGGCGCGCAGCCGGGGGGACCCAGTACTTC
15	TRBV28	TRBJ1-5	NA	NA	CASRPQGYSNQPQHF	TGTGCCAGCAGACCTCAGGGGTATAGCAATCAGCCCCAGCATTTT
16	TRBV28	TRBJ1-5	NA	TRBD1	CASSSPGQGTNQPQHF	TGTGCCAGCAGTTCCCCGGGACAGGGTACCAATCAGCCCCAGCATTTT
15	TRBV24-1	TRBJ2-5	once	NA	CATSDLQGAAETQYF	TGTGCCACCAGTGATTTGCAGGGCGCAGCGGAGACCCAGTACTTC